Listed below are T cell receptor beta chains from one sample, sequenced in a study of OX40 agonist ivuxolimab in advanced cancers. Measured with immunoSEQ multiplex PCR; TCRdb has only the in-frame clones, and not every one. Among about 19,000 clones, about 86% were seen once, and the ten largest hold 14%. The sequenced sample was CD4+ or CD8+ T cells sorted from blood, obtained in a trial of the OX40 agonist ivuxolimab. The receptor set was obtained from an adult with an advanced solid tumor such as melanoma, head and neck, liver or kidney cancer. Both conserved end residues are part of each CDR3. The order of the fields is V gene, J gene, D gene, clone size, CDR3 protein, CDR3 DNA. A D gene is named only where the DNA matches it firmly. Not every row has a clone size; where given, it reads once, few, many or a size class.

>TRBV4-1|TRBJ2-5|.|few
CASSQDGRRETQYF
TGCGCCAGCAGCCAAGATGGAAGGAGAGAGACCCAGTACTTC
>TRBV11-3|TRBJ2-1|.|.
CASSSNDGNEQFF
TGTGCCAGCAGCTCTAACGACGGTAATGAGCAGTTCTTC
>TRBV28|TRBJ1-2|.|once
CASSLWEFGGDSSYGYTF
TGTGCCAGCAGTTTATGGGAATTCGGAGGAGACTCTTCCTATGGCTACACCTTC
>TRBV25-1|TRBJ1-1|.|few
CASKGTGEEAFF
TGTGCCAGCAAGGGCACCGGCGAAGAAGCTTTCTTT
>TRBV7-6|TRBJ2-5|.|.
CASSLNGIVKQTQYF
TGTGCCAGCAGCTTAAACGGGATAGTCAAACAGACCCAGTACTTC
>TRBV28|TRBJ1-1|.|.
CASSPTVSYTEAFF
TGTGCCAGCAGTCCTACCGTCTCTTACACTGAAGCTTTCTTT
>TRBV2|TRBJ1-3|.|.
CASSVGSSGNTIYF
TGTGCCAGCAGTGTCGGAAGCTCTGGAAACACCATATATTTT
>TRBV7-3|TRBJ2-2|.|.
CASSKGATGELFF
TGTGCCAGCAGCAAAGGGGCGACCGGGGAGCTGTTTTTT
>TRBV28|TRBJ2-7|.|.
CASRLQASSSYEQYF
TGTGCCAGCAGGTTACAGGCCTCGAGCTCCTACGAGCAGTACTTC
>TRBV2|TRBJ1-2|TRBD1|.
CASSSRRTGDGYTF
TGTGCCAGCAGTTCTCGTAGGACAGGGGATGGCTACACCTTC
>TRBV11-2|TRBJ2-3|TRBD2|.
CASRESGARTDTQYF
TGTGCCAGCAGGGAGAGCGGGGCGCGTACCGATACGCAGTATTTT
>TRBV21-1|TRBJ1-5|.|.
CASSINNRERQPQHF
TGTGCCAGCAGCATAAATAACAGGGAGCGTCAGCCCCAGCATTTT
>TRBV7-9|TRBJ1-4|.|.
CASSSPKGATPWVRFF
TGTGCCAGCAGCTCCCCCAAAGGAGCGACGCCGTGGGTGCGGTTTTTT
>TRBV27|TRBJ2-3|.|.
CASSLTGFGTDTQYF
TGTGCCAGCAGCTTAACGGGGTTCGGCACAGATACGCAGTATTTT
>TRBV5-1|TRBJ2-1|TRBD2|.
CASSTGTSGENEQFF
TGCGCCAGCAGCACGGGCACTAGCGGAGAGAATGAGCAGTTCTTC
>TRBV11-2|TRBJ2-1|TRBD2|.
CASSLAGGPNEQFF
TGTGCCAGCAGCTTAGCGGGAGGGCCTAATGAGCAGTTCTTC
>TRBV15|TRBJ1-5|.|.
CATSRDQTDTSQPQHF
TGTGCCACCAGCAGAGATCAGACAGACACTAGTCAGCCCCAGCATTTT
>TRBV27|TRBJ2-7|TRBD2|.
CASSGDYDPHEQYF
TGTGCCAGCAGTGGGGACTACGACCCCCACGAGCAGTACTTC
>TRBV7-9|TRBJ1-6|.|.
CASRPRGGGSPLHF
TGTGCCAGCAGGCCCCGAGGAGGAGGTTCACCCCTCCACTTT
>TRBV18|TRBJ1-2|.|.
CASSPPPGDSGDYGYTF
TGTGCCAGCTCACCACCCCCGGGGGACTCCGGCGACTATGGCTACACCTTC
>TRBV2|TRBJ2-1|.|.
CASSFTSLSYNEQFF
TGTGCCAGCAGTTTTACTAGTCTCTCCTACAATGAGCAGTTCTTC
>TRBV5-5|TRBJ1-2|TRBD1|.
CASSKTGHYGYTF
TGTGCCAGCAGCAAGACAGGGCACTATGGCTACACCTTC
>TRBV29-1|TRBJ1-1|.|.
CSVVSGLNTEAFF
TGCAGCGTTGTTTCAGGGTTGAACACTGAAGCTTTCTTT
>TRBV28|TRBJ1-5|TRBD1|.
CASSSKRGGAAQHF
TGTGCCAGCAGTTCTAAACGAGGGGGCGCGGCCCAGCATTTT
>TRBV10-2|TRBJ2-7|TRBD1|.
CASSDGTGGYEQYF
TGCGCCAGCAGTGATGGGACAGGGGGCTACGAGCAGTACTTC
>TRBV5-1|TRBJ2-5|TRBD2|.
CASSSGLEETQYF
TGCGCCAGCAGCTCGGGACTAGAAGAGACCCAGTACTTC
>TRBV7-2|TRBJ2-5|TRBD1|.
CASSLAGGASQETQYF
TGTGCCAGCAGCTTAGCAGGGGGCGCGAGCCAAGAGACCCAGTACTTC
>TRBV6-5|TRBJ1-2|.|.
CASSLGNPGDGYTF
TGTGCCAGCAGTCTCGGGAACCCGGGGGATGGCTACACCTTC
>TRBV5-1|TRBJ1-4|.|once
CASKEGLGLFEKLFF
TGCGCCAGCAAGGAAGGTCTCGGGTTATTCGAAAAACTGTTTTTT